This entry lists 10 T cell receptor beta chains sequenced from one sample in a study of CD8 T cells in Susac syndrome. RNA amounts of about 0.45 to 1 ug underwent reverse transcription with random hexamers. TCRdb re-analysed the immunoSEQ multiplex PCR reads in MiXCR, keeping a single row per CDR3 protein. The sample lists approximately 120,000 distinct CDR3 sequences, 90% to 95% occurring once. Specimen: CD8+ T cells from PBMCs. The receptors stem from a human donor with multiple sclerosis.

V usage is TRBV11-2 and J usage is TRBJ2-1; 9 bases match TRBD2. In germline, CDR1 is SGHAT, CDR2 FQNNGV. The CDR3 runs 14 residues. V trimming: 6 bases; J trimming: 5 bases; junction bases outside the gene matches: 5. CDR3 region: CASSLAGTNNEQFF. The CDR3 DNA reads TGTGCCAGCAGTCTAGCGGGGACTAACAATGAGCAGTTCTTC.

This rearrangement joins TRBV9 to TRBJ2-5; possible D gene TRBD2, 5 bases. The CDR3 spans 14 residues. V was trimmed by 0 bases and J by 6 bases, leaving 12 bases between them. The V gene's germline CDR1 is SGDLS and CDR2 YYNGEE. CDR3 residues: CASSVGASGKTQYF. The CDR3 DNA sequence: TGTGCCAGCAGCGTAGGGGCTTCCGGGAAGACCCAGTACTTC.

V usage is TRBV7-7 and J usage is TRBJ2-1; tentative D call: TRBD2 (6 bases). Looked up from germline, CDR1 is SSHAT and CDR2 is FNYEAQ (reference sequence). Trimming took off 6 bases at V and 3 bases at J, with 27 bases between the two ends. The CDR3 spans 19 residues. The CDR3 sequence is CASSFGTRLVRGLYNEQFF. In DNA, the CDR3 is TGTGCCAGCAGTTTCGGGACTCGGCTCGTCCGAGGGCTCTACAATGAGCAGTTCTTC. Filled out from reference TRBV7-7 and TRBJ2-1, the complete variable domain reads GAGVSQSPRYKVTKRGQDVTLRCDPISSHATLYWYQQALGQGPEFLTYFNYEAQPDKSGLPSDRFSAERPEGSISTLTIQRTEQRDSAMYRCASSFGTRLVRGLYNEQFFGPGTRLTVL.

The V gene is TRBV4-1, the J gene TRBJ1-4; D is possibly TRBD1 (5 bases). CDR1 is MGHRA and CDR2 is YSYEKL in the germline V gene. The ends were cut back, 0 bases at V and 10 bases at J, with 9 bases in the middle. The length of the CDR3 is 13 residues. In DNA form, the CDR3 reads TGCGCCAGCAGCCAAGAAGTTCAGGGAAAACTGTTTTTT. Translated, it gives CASSQEVQGKLFF.

CDR3 in amino acids: CASSQDRGAREKLFF. In DNA form, the CDR3 reads TGCGCCAGCAGCCAAGATCGGGGGGCTCGTGAAAAACTGTTTTTT. The chain carries TRBV4-1 and TRBJ1-4, with D perhaps TRBD1 (6 bases). Trimming removed 0 bases at V and 7 bases at J, with 12 bases between. CDR1 is MGHRA and CDR2 is YSYEKL in the germline V gene. The CDR3 extends over 15 amino acids.

This sequence joins TRBV20-1 and TRBJ1-4, with 7 bases that match TRBD1. The germline V gene has CDR1 DFQATT and CDR2 SNEGSKA (reference sequence). The ends lost 5 bases at V and 0 bases at J; junction bases unmatched: 9. The CDR3 has 16 amino acids. Written as DNA, the CDR3 is TGCAGTGCTCCTAGCACAGGGGAAGCAACTAATGAAAAACTGTTTTTT. Translating gives CSAPSTGEATNEKLFF.

The genes are TRBV9 and TRBJ2-1; D is tentatively TRBD1 or TRBD2 (5 bases each). CDR1 and CDR2 (germline): SGDLS, YYNGEE. The CDR3 loop spans 15 amino acids. Trimming took off 4 bases at V and 10 bases at J, with 21 bases between the two ends. CDR3 amino acids: CASSPRREGEREQFF. In DNA form, the CDR3 reads TGTGCCAGCAGCCCTCGCCGCGAAGGGGAGAGGGAGCAGTTCTTC.

CDR3 protein: CASSLSGGYTGELFF. The CDR3 coding sequence is TGTGCCAGCAGCTTAAGCGGGGGCTACACCGGGGAGCTGTTTTTT. This sequence joins TRBV11-3 and TRBJ2-2; 8 positions match TRBD2. There are 15 residues in the CDR3. After removal of 2 bases from V and 3 bases from J, the junction contained 2 bases not matched to a gene. Germline V lookup: CDR1 SGHNT, CDR2 YENEEA. Based on the CDR3 plus reference TRBV11-3 and TRBJ2-2, the full variable domain is EAGVVQSPRYKIIEKKQPVAFWCNPISGHNTLYWYLQNLGQGPELLIRYENEEAVDDSQLPKDRFSAERLKGVDSTLKIQPAELGDSAVYLCASSLSGGYTGELFFGEGSRLTVL.

V gene TRBV12-3 or TRBV12-4 combines with J gene TRBJ2-3, with D unclear. V lost 10 bases and J 5 bases, leaving 13 bases between the germline ends. The CDR3 covers 12 residues. CDR3 in amino acids: CATSGPRDTQYF. DNA of the CDR3: TGTGCCACCTCCGGGCCCAGAGATACGCAGTATTTT.

The V and J genes are TRBV30 and TRBJ2-7; D may be TRBD1 (6 bases). Trimming removed 3 bases from V and 5 bases from J, with 14 bases in between. The CDR3 is made up of 13 amino acids. The V gene's germline CDR1 is GTSNPN and CDR2 SVGIG (reference sequence). CDR3 DNA: TGTGCCTGGAGCTTAGGGGGAACGGACGAGCAGTACTTC. Its protein is CAWSLGGTDEQYF.